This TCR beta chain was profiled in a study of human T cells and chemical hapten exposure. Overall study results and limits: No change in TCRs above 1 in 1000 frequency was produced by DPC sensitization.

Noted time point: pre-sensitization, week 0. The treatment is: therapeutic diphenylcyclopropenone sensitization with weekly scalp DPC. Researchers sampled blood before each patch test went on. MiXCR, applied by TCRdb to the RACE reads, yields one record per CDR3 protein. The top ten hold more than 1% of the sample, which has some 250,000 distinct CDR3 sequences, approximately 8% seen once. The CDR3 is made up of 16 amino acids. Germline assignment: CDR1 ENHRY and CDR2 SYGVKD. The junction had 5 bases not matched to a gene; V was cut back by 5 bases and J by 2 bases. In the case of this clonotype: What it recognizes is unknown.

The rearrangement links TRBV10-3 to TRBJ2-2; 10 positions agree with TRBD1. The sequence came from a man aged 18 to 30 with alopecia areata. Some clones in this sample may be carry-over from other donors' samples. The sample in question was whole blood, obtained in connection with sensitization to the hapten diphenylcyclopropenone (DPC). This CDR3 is CAISFGTGDNTGELFF. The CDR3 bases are TGTGCCATCAGTTTCGGGACAGGGGATAACACCGGGGAGCTGTTTTTT.